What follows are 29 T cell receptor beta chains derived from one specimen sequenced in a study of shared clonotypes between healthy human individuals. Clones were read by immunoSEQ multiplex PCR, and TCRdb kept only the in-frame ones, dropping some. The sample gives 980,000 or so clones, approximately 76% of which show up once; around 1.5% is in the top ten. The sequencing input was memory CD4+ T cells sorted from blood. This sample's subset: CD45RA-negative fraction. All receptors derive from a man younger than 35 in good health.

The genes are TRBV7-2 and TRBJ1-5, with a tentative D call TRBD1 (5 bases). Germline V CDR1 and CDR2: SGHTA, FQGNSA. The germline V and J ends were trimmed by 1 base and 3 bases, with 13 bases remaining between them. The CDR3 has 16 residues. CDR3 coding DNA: TGTGCCAGCAGCTTAGGTGGGGGACTTTCCAATCAGCCCCAGCATTTT. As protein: CASSLGGGLSNQPQHF.

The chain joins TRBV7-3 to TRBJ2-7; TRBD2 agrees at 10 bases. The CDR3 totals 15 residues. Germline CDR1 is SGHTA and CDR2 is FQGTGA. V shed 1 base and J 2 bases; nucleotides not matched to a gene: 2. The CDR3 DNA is TGTGCCAGCAGCTTAAACAGCGGGGGGGCCTACGAGCAGTACTTC. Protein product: CASSLNSGGAYEQYF. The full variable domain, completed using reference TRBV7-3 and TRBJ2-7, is GAGVSQTPSNKVTEKGKYVELRCDPISGHTALYWYRQSLGQGPEFLIYFQGTGAADDSGLPNDRFFAVRPEGSVSTLKIQRTERGDSAVYLCASSLNSGGAYEQYFGPGTRLTVT.

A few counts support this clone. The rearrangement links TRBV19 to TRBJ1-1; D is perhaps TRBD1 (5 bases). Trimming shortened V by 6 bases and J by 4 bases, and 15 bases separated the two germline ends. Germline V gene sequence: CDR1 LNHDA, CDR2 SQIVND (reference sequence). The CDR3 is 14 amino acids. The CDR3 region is CASSLRPTATEAFF. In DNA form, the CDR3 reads TGTGCCAGTAGCCTTAGGCCGACAGCCACTGAAGCTTTCTTT.

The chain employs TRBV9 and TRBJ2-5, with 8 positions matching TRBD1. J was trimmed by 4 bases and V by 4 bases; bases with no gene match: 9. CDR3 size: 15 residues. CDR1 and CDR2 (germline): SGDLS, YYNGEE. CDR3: CASSLKQGGLETQYF. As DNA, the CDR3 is TGTGCCAGCAGCCTCAAACAGGGGGGTTTAGAGACCCAGTACTTC.

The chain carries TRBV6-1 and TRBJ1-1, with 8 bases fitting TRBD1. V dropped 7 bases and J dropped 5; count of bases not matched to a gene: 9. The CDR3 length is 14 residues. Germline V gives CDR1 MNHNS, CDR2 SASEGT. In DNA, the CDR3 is TGTGCCAGCACCGAATATGGGACAGGTACTGAAGCTTTCTTT. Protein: CASTEYGTGTEAFF.

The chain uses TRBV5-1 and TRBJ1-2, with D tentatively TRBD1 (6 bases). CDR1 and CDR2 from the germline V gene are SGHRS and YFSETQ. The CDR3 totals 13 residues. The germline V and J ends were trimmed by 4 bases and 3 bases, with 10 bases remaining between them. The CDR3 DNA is TGCGCCAGCAGCCCCGGACAGTACTATGGCTACACCTTC. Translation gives CASSPGQYYGYTF.

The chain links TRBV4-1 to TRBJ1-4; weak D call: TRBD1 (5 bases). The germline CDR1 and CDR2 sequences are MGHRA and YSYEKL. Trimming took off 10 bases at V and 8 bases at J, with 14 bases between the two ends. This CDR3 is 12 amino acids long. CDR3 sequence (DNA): TGCGCCACCCGTCTACGGGGGGAAAAACTGTTTTTT. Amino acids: CATRLRGEKLFF.

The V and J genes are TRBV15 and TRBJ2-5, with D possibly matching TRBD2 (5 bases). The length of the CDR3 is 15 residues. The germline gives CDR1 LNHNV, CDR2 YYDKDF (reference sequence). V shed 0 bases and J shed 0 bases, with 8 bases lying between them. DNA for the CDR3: TGTGCCACCAGCAGAGATCGGGGAAACCAAGAGACCCAGTACTTC. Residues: CATSRDRGNQETQYF.

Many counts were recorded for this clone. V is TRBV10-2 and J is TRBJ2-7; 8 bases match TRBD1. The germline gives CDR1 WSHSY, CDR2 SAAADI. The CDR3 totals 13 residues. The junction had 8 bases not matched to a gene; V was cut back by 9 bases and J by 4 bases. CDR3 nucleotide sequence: TGCGCCAGTCTCAGGGGGCTGGGATACGAGCAGTACTTC. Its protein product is CASLRGLGYEQYF.

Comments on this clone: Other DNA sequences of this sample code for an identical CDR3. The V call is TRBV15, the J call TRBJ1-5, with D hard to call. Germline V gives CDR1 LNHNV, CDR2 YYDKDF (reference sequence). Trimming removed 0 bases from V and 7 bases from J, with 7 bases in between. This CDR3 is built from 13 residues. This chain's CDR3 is CATSRDRGQPQHF. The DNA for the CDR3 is TGTGCCACCAGCAGAGATCGAGGACAGCCCCAGCATTTT.

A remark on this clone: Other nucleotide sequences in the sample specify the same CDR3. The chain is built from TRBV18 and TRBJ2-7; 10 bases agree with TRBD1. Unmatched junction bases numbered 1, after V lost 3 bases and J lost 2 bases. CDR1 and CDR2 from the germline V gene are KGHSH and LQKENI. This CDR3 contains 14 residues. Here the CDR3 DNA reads TGTGCCAGCTCACCGGGACAGGGGCCCTACGAGCAGTACTTC. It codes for CASSPGQGPYEQYF.

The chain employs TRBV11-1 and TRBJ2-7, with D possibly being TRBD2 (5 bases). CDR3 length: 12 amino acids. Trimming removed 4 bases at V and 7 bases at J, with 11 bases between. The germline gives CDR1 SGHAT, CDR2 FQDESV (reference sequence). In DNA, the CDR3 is TGTGCCAGCAGCTCGGGGAATTTTGAGCAGTACTTC. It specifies CASSSGNFEQYF.

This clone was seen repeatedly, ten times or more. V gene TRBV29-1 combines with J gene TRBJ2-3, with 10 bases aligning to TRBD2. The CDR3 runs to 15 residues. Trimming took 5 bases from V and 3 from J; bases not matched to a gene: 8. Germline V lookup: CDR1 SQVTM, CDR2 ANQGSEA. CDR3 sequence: CSVRGLAEGTDTQYF. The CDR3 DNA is TGCAGCGTTCGAGGACTAGCGGAGGGGACAGATACGCAGTATTTT.

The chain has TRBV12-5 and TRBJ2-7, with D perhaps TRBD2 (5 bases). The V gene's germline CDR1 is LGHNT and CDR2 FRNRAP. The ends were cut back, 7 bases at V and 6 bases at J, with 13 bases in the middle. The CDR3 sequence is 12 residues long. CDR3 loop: CASAAARGEQYF. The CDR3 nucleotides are TGTGCTAGTGCGGCCGCTCGGGGCGAGCAGTACTTC. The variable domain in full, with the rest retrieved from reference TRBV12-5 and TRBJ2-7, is DARVTQTPRHKVTEMGQEVTMRCQPILGHNTVFWYRQTMMQGLELLAYFRNRAPLDDSGMPKDRFSAEMPDATLATLKIQPSEPRDSAVYFCASAAARGEQYFGPGTRLTVT.

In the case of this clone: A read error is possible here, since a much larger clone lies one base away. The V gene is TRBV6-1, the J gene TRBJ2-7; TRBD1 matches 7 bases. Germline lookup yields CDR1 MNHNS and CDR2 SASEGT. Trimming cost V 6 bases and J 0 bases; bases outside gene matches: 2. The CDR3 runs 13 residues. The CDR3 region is CASSWDSSYEQYF. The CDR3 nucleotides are TGTGCCAGCAGCTGGGACAGCTCCTACGAGCAGTACTTC.

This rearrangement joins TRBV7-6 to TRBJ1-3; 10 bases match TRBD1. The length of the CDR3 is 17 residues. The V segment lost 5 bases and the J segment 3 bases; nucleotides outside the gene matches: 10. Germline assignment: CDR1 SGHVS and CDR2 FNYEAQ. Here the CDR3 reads CASSTKAGTGVGNTIYF. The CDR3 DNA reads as TGTGCCAGCAGCACTAAAGCCGGGACAGGGGTTGGAAACACCATATATTTT.

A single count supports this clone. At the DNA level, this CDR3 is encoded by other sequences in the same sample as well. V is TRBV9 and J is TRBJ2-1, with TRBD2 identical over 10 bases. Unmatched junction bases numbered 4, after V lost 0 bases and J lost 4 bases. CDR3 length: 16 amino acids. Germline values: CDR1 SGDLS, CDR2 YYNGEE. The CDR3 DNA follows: TGTGCCAGCAGCGTAGGTAGCGGGGGGACTTACAATGAGCAGTTCTTC. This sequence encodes CASSVGSGGTYNEQFF.

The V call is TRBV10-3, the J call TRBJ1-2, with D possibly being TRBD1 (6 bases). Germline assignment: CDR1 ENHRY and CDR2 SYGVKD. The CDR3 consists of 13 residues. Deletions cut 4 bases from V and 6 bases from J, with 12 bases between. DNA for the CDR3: TGTGCCATCAGTGGACTGTCAGGGGATGGCTACACCTTC. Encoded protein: CAISGLSGDGYTF.

CDR3 DNA: TGTGCCAGCAGCGCGAACCCAAAGGAGCCCCAGCATTTT. It encodes CASSANPKEPQHF. This chain connects TRBV9 to TRBJ1-5; no clear D. Germline V lookup: CDR1 SGDLS, CDR2 YYNGEE. The CDR3 is 13 residues long. V lost 3 bases and J lost 8, with 12 bases in between. The entire variable domain, with the rest obtained from reference TRBV9 and TRBJ1-5, is as follows: DSGVTQTPKHLITATGQRVTLRCSPRSGDLSVYWYQQSLDQGLQFLIQYYNGEERAKGNILERFSAQQFPDLHSELNLSSLELGDSALYFCASSANPKEPQHFGDGTRLSIL.

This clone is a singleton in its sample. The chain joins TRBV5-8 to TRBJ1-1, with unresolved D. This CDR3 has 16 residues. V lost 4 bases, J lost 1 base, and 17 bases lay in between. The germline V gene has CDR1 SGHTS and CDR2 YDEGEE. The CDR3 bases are TGTGCCAGCAGCCCAGGAGGGCGGACGACGAACACTGAAGCTTTCTTT. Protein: CASSPGGRTTNTEAFF.

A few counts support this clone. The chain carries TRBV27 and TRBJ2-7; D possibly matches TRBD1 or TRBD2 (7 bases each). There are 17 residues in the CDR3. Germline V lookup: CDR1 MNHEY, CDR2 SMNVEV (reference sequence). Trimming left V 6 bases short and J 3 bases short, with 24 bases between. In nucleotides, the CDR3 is TGTGCCAGCAGAGTCCGCCGAGGGGGCGGGAGCGTCTACGAGCAGTACTTC. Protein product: CASRVRRGGGSVYEQYF.

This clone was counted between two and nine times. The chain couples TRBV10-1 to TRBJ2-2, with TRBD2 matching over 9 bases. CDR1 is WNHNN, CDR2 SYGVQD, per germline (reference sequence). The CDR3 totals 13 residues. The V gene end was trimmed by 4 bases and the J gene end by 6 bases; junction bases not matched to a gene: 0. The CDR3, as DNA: TGCGCCAGCAGTGGACTAGCGGCCGGGGAGCTGTTTTTT. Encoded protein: CASSGLAAGELFF.

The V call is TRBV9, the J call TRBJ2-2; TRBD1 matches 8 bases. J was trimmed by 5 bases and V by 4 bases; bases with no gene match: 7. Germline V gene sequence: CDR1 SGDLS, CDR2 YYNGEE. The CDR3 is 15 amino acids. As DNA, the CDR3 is TGTGCCAGCAGCCCCTTCGGACAGGGTACCGGGGAGCTGTTTTTT. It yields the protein CASSPFGQGTGELFF.

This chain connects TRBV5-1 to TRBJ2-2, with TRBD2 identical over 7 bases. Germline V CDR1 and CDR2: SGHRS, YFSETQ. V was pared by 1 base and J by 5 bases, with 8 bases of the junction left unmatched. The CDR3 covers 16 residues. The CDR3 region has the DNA TGCGCCAGCAGCTTGAGGGAGGGGAAAGGTACCGGGGAGCTGTTTTTT. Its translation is CASSLREGKGTGELFF.

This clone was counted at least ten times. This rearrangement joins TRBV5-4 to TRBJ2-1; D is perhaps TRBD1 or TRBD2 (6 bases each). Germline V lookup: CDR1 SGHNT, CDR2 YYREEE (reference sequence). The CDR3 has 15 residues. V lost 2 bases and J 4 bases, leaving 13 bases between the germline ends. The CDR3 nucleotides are TGTGCCAGCAGCTTTGACCAAGGGGGGTACAATGAGCAGTTCTTC. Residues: CASSFDQGGYNEQFF.

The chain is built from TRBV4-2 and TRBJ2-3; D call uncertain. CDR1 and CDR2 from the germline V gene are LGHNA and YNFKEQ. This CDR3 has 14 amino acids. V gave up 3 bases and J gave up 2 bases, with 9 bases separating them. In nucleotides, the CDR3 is TGTGCCAGCAGCCAGGCCTTTGACACAGATACGCAGTATTTT. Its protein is CASSQAFDTDTQYF.

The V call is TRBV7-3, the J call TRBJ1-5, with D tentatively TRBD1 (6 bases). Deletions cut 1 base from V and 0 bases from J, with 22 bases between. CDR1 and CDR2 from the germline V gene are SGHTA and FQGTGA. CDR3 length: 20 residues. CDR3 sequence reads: CASSLIWGHREGVSNQPQHF. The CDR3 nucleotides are TGTGCCAGCAGCTTAATATGGGGTCACAGGGAGGGAGTTAGCAATCAGCCCCAGCATTTT.

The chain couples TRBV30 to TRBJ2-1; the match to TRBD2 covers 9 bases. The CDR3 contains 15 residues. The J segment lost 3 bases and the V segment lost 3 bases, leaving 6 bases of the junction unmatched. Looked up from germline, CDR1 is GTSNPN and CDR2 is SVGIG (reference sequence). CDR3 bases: TGTGCCTGGAGACCGACTAGCGGAGACTACAATGAGCAGTTCTTC. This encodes CAWRPTSGDYNEQFF.

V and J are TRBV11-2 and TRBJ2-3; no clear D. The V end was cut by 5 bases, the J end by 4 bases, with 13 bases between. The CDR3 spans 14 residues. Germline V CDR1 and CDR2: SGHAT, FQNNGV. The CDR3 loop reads CASSAETGSDTQYF. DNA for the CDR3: TGTGCCAGCAGCGCCGAGACCGGGTCAGATACGCAGTATTTT.